The 9 T cell receptor beta chains in this list originate from one sample, sequenced in a study of blood T cell repertoires in COVID-19. Produced via immunoSEQ multiplex PCR; TCRdb's table is partial and in-frame only. This sample carries 200,000 or so clones, roughly 87% of them seen once, and the ten largest clones take under 2%. The sample taken for sequencing was peripheral blood. Receptors originate from a middle-aged man with active or convalescent COVID-19.

The chain is built from TRBV29-1 and TRBJ2-7; D is possibly TRBD2 (6 bases). This CDR3 is 13 amino acids long. The V gene lost 0 bases and the J gene lost 2 bases, with 8 bases spanning the gap. CDR1 and CDR2 (germline): SQVTM, ANQGSEA. The CDR3 nucleotides are TGCAGCGTTGAAGATCGCGGGACCTACGAGCAGTACTTC. Encoded protein: CSVEDRGTYEQYF.

J is TRBJ1-1 and V is TRBV29-1; 7 bases are shared with TRBD1. V lost 6 bases, J lost 3 bases, and 1 base stayed unmatched. CDR3 size: 11 residues. Germline CDR1 and CDR2: SQVTM and ANQGSEA. The CDR3 nucleotides are TGCAGCGTGGGACAGCACACTGAAGCTTTCTTT. This encodes CSVGQHTEAFF.

The chain carries TRBV5-4 and TRBJ2-5, with D possibly being TRBD2 (6 bases). The CDR3 is 14 residues long. The V and J ends lost 3 bases and 3 bases respectively, with 12 bases between them. Germline-derived CDR1 and CDR2 are SGHNT and YYREEE (reference sequence). Written as DNA, the CDR3 is TGTGCCAGCAGCTATGGAGGAGGGGAAGAGACCCAGTACTTC. Translated, it gives CASSYGGGEETQYF.

The chain links TRBV6-5 to TRBJ2-7; TRBD2 might be the D (5 bases). The V end was cut by 0 bases, the J end by 6 bases, with 9 bases between. From germline, CDR1 is MNHEY and CDR2 SVGAGI. The CDR3 loop spans 13 amino acids. The CDR3 sequence: CASSYSGGFEQYF. The CDR3 DNA is TGTGCCAGCAGTTACTCTGGAGGCTTCGAGCAGTACTTC.

The CDR3 here is CASSSERQGGRETQYF. CDR3 bases: TGTGCCAGCAGCTCCGAGCGACAGGGGGGAAGAGAGACCCAGTACTTC. The J gene is TRBJ2-5, the V gene TRBV7-6; TRBD1 agrees at 9 bases. The ends lost 4 bases at V and 4 bases at J; junction bases unmatched: 10. Germline loops: CDR1 SGHVS, CDR2 FNYEAQ. There are 16 residues in the CDR3.

V gene TRBV7-7 combines with J gene TRBJ2-5; 8 nucleotides match TRBD1. V lost 5 bases, J lost 1 base, and 6 bases stayed unmatched. From germline, CDR1 is SSHAT and CDR2 FNYEAQ (reference sequence). This CDR3 region has 15 residues. The CDR3 nucleotides read TGTGCCAGCAGCCAGACAGGGGCCCGCCAAGAGACCCAGTACTTC. This translates into CASSQTGARQETQYF. Full variable domain (missing parts from reference TRBV7-7 and TRBJ2-5): GAGVSQSPRYKVTKRGQDVTLRCDPISSHATLYWYQQALGQGPEFLTYFNYEAQPDKSGLPSDRFSAERPEGSISTLTIQRTEQRDSAMYRCASSQTGARQETQYFGPGTRLLVL.

The chain carries TRBV6-5 and TRBJ2-2, with D possibly TRBD2 on 6 matching bases. Germline-derived CDR1 and CDR2 are MNHEY and SVGAGI. The CDR3 spans 15 residues. Trimming removed 4 bases from V and 3 bases from J, with 12 bases in between. CDR3 nucleotides: TGTGCCAGCAGTTTTCAGGGAGGATACACCGGGGAGCTGTTTTTT. Its translation is CASSFQGGYTGELFF.

V is TRBV3-1 (or the pseudogene TRBV3-2) and J is TRBJ1-5, with D possibly being TRBD1 (6 bases). There are 19 residues in the CDR3. Trimming removed 3 bases from V and 6 bases from J, with 27 bases in between. In germline, CDR1 is LGHDT, CDR2 YNNKEL (reference sequence). The CDR3 loop reads CASSQGIGTSFVDGQPQHF. CDR3 nucleotides: TGTGCCAGCAGCCAGGGGATAGGGACATCATTCGTGGACGGTCAGCCCCAGCATTTT.

The V gene is TRBV6-1, the J gene TRBJ2-1, with 8 bases aligning to TRBD2. Germline V CDR1 and CDR2: MNHNS, SASEGT. The trim removed 1 base at V and 7 bases at J, leaving 9 bases unmatched. The CDR3 runs 16 residues. The CDR3 region is CASSEGPSGRGNEQFF. The CDR3 DNA follows: TGTGCCAGCAGTGAAGGCCCCAGCGGGAGAGGTAATGAGCAGTTCTTC.